Below are 29 T cell receptor beta chains sequenced from a single sample in a study of shared clonotypes between healthy human individuals. The method was immunoSEQ multiplex PCR; TCRdb's version includes in-frame clones alone and lacks a portion of them. In the table there are approximately 640,000 clones, about 90% of which are singletons. The source material was memory CD8+ T cells from PBMCs. The subset: CD45RO+ cells pooled with CCR7-negative TemRA cells. These receptors all stem from a man aged 18 to 35 in good health. Some clones in this sample may be carry-over from other donors' samples.

The chain recombines TRBV11-1 with TRBJ1-1; D is perhaps TRBD1 (6 bases). Trimming stripped 2 bases from V and 6 bases from J, with 22 bases between. Germline values: CDR1 SGHAT, CDR2 FQDESV (reference sequence). This CDR3 region has 17 residues. This CDR3 reads CASSLLKRTTGVAEAFF. The CDR3 region has the DNA TGTGCCAGCAGCTTACTCAAGAGAACGACAGGAGTAGCTGAAGCTTTCTTT. Combining the CDR3 with reference TRBV11-1 and TRBJ1-1 gives the whole variable domain EAEVAQSPRYKITEKSQAVAFWCDPISGHATLYWYRQILGQGPELLVQFQDESVVDDSQLPKDRFSAERLKGVDSTLKIQPAELGDSAMYLCASSLLKRTTGVAEAFFGQGTRLTVV.

The chain is built from TRBV5-1 and TRBJ2-3; TRBD2 matches 11 bases. The CDR3 contains 16 residues. The germline V gene has CDR1 SGHRS and CDR2 YFSETQ. Trimming at V came to 7 bases and at J to 1 base, leaving 8 bases not matched to a gene. The CDR3 DNA reads TGCGCCAGCGTCCTAGCGGGAGGCGGAGGCACAGATACGCAGTATTTT. Its protein product is CASVLAGGGGTDTQYF.

The chain combines TRBV6-6 with TRBJ2-7; TRBD1 aligns across 10 bases. CDR1 MNHNY and CDR2 SVGAGI come from the germline V gene (reference sequence). There are 13 residues in the CDR3. Germline trimming cut 4 bases from V and 3 bases from J; bases unmatched to any gene: 0. CDR3 sequence reads: CASSWTGGYEQYF. The CDR3 coding sequence is TGTGCCAGCAGTTGGACAGGGGGCTACGAGCAGTACTTC.

For the CDR3, the DNA is TGTGCCAGCAGTATCCTGGGTGGCAACTATGGCTACACCTTC. Protein product: CASSILGGNYGYTF. The genes are TRBV6-5 and TRBJ1-2; no definite D call. CDR3 length equals 14 residues. Germline V lookup: CDR1 MNHEY, CDR2 SVGAGI. Trimming took off 5 bases at V and 2 bases at J, with 12 bases between the two ends.

The V call is TRBV7-9, the J call TRBJ2-1, with unresolved D. Germline-derived CDR1 and CDR2 are SEHNR and FQNEAQ (reference sequence). The CDR3 is made up of 14 amino acids. Trimming took 2 bases from V and 5 from J, leaving 10 bases between them. The CDR3 coding sequence is TGTGCCAGCAGCTTACGGCTTGGGGACAATGAGCAGTTCTTC. Translating it yields CASSLRLGDNEQFF. Variable domain in full (rest from reference TRBV7-9 and TRBJ2-1): DTGVSQNPRHKITKRGQNVTFRCDPISEHNRLYWYRQTLGQGPEFLTYFQNEAQLEKSRLLSDRFSAERPKGSFSTLEIQRTEQGDSAMYLCASSLRLGDNEQFFGPGTRLTVL.

V gene TRBV4-1 combines with J gene TRBJ2-1, with D possibly being TRBD1 or TRBD2 (5 bases each). This CDR3 spans 13 amino acids. Trimming took 6 bases from V and 8 from J, leaving 14 bases between them. Germline V gene data show CDR1 as MGHRA and CDR2 as YSYEKL. The CDR3 nucleotides read TGCGCCAGCAGGGATTGGGGGAGCGATGAGCAGTTCTTC. Its translation: CASRDWGSDEQFF.

This rearrangement joins TRBV11-2 to TRBJ1-2; D is possibly TRBD1 (6 bases). Trimming removed 4 bases from V and 3 bases from J, with 12 bases in between. Germline lookup yields CDR1 SGHAT and CDR2 FQNNGV. The length of the CDR3 is 14 residues. CDR3 region: CASSYPGVDYGYTF. CDR3 DNA sequence: TGTGCCAGCAGCTACCCAGGGGTAGACTATGGCTACACCTTC.

This clone appeared many times. The chain combines TRBV11-2 with TRBJ2-1; the D gene is possibly TRBD2 (7 bases). V was shortened by 9 bases and J by 10 bases, with 16 bases between the two germline ends. There are 12 residues in the CDR3. The germline V gene has CDR1 SGHAT and CDR2 FQNNGV. This chain's CDR3 is CASRGGAREQFF. The DNA of the CDR3 is TGTGCCAGTCGTGGGGGGGCGAGGGAGCAGTTCTTC.

The chain has TRBV7-9 and TRBJ1-1; D gene unclear. Germline assignment: CDR1 SEHNR and CDR2 FQNEAQ (reference sequence). V was cut by 5 bases and J by 11 bases, with 27 bases left in between. This CDR3 region has 16 residues. CDR3 sequence reads: CASSPRRAAPSGGAFF. As DNA, the CDR3 is TGTGCCAGCAGCCCCCGACGGGCAGCCCCATCGGGTGGGGCTTTCTTT.

J is TRBJ1-2 and V is TRBV27; the D gene is possibly TRBD1 (6 bases). V lost 4 bases, J lost 6 bases, and 12 bases lay in between. Looked up from germline, CDR1 is MNHEY and CDR2 is SMNVEV (reference sequence). The CDR3 sequence is 13 residues long. DNA for the CDR3: TGTGCCAGCAGTTACCAGGGGTCGAATGGCTACACCTTC. Its translation is CASSYQGSNGYTF.

This CDR3 reads CASSLWGTSGTYEQYF. CDR3 sequence (DNA): TGTGCCAGCAGCTTGTGGGGGACTAGCGGTACCTACGAGCAGTACTTC. This rearrangement joins TRBV5-5 to TRBJ2-7; 11 bases are a match to TRBD2. With 1 base clipped from V and 2 bases from J, the junction kept 5 bases outside the gene matches. This CDR3 spans 16 amino acids. Germline V gene lookup returns CDR1 SGHKS and CDR2 YYEKEE (reference sequence). The complete variable domain, with remaining parts taken from reference TRBV5-5 and TRBJ2-7, reads DAGVTQSPTHLIKTRGQQVTLRCSPISGHKSVSWYQQVLGQGPQFIFQYYEKEERGRGNFPDRFSARQFPNYSSELNVNALLLGDSALYLCASSLWGTSGTYEQYFGPGTRLTVT.

The chain has TRBV13 and TRBJ2-1, with D unresolved. CDR1 and CDR2 (germline): PRHDT, FYEKMQ (reference sequence). Trimming removed 3 bases from V and 9 bases from J, with 12 bases in between. The CDR3 loop spans 13 amino acids. CDR3 bases: TGTGCCAGCAGCTTTAGGCCCGACGGTGAGCAGTTCTTC. Protein product: CASSFRPDGEQFF.

CDR3 DNA sequence: TGCGCCAGCAGCCTTGGACAGGCGAAATCTGGAAACACCATATATTTT. It translates to CASSLGQAKSGNTIYF. The J gene is TRBJ1-3, the V gene TRBV4-1; 7 bases line up with TRBD1. The junction had 7 bases not matched to a gene; V was cut back by 4 bases and J by 1 base. The CDR3 runs to 16 residues. Germline loops: CDR1 MGHRA, CDR2 YSYEKL.

J is TRBJ2-1 and V is TRBV28; 7 bases line up with TRBD1. The V segment lost 7 bases and the J segment 8 bases; nucleotides outside the gene matches: 11. This CDR3 is built from 14 residues. Germline assignment: CDR1 MDHEN and CDR2 SYDVKM. CDR3 DNA sequence: TGTGCCAGCACTACGGGACAGATGTTTGATGAGCAGTTCTTC. The encoded protein is CASTTGQMFDEQFF.

V usage is TRBV10-3 and J usage is TRBJ2-3; possibly TRBD1 or TRBD2 for D (5 bases each). Germline CDR1 and CDR2: ENHRY and SYGVKD. The CDR3 extends over 15 amino acids. With 5 bases removed from V and 2 bases from J, the gap between germline ends came to 14 bases. In nucleotides, the CDR3 is TGTGCCATCAGTAGCCGGGACCGATACACAGATACGCAGTATTTT. It translates to CAISSRDRYTDTQYF.

This clone was seen only once. The genes are TRBV7-9 and TRBJ1-1; tentative D call: TRBD1 (6 bases). Trimming pared 0 bases from V and 7 bases from J, leaving 15 bases between. There are 15 residues in the CDR3. Germline V CDR1 and CDR2: SEHNR, FQNEAQ (reference sequence). CDR3 sequence: CASSLASGGGFEAFF. The CDR3 nucleotides read TGTGCCAGCAGCTTAGCATCTGGGGGCGGTTTTGAAGCTTTCTTT.

The CDR3 DNA is TGCAGCGTTGCGGGGGCGGGAGGGCTCGACGAGCAGTACTTC. Its protein is CSVAGAGGLDEQYF. This chain uses TRBV29-1 with TRBJ2-7; 9 bases map to TRBD2. CDR1 and CDR2 (germline): SQVTM, ANQGSEA. Germline trimming cut 4 bases from V and 5 bases from J; bases unmatched to any gene: 9. The CDR3 runs to 14 residues.

The rearrangement links TRBV19 to TRBJ1-5; D may be TRBD1 (5 bases). The ends were cut back, 7 bases at V and 7 bases at J, with 17 bases in the middle. The CDR3 has 14 residues. Germline CDR1 and CDR2: LNHDA and SQIVND (reference sequence). CDR3 nucleotide sequence: TGTGCCAGTACCCCCCTGGTGCAGGGACAGCCCCAGCATTTT. It yields the protein CASTPLVQGQPQHF.

The chain joins TRBV7-9 to TRBJ2-7, with TRBD1 identical over 8 bases. CDR1 and CDR2 from the germline V gene are SEHNR and FQNEAQ (reference sequence). CDR3 length equals 19 residues. The J segment lost 2 bases and the V segment lost 3 bases, leaving 18 bases of the junction unmatched. CDR3 bases: TGTGCCAGCAGCTTGGCGGACAGGGTAAGCCCTAGGGACCCCTACGAGCAGTACTTC. Translating it yields CASSLADRVSPRDPYEQYF.

J is TRBJ2-3 and V is TRBV5-6; no firm D call. Between the trimmed V and J ends, which lost 1 base and 4 bases, there was a span of 10 bases. The CDR3 consists of 14 residues. Germline CDR1 and CDR2: SGHDT and YYEEEE. The DNA for the CDR3 is TGTGCCAGCAGCTTGACGAGTAACGCAGATACGCAGTATTTT. Its translation is CASSLTSNADTQYF. The whole variable domain, filled in from reference TRBV5-6 and TRBJ2-3, reads DAGVTQSPTHLIKTRGQQVTLRCSPKSGHDTVSWYQQALGQGPQFIFQYYEEEERQRGNFPDRFSGHQFPNYSSELNVNALLLGDSALYLCASSLTSNADTQYFGPGTRLTVL.

The V and J genes are TRBV10-3 and TRBJ2-3, with D tentatively TRBD2 (5 bases). V lost 4 bases to trimming and J lost 5 bases, with 10 bases between them. The CDR3 covers 13 residues. The germline gives CDR1 ENHRY, CDR2 SYGVKD. The CDR3 DNA follows: TGTGCCATCAGTGGGGGAGCGGAAGATACGCAGTATTTT. Translated: CAISGGAEDTQYF.

The chain employs TRBV6-1 and TRBJ1-1, with D unclear. The V end was cut by 6 bases, the J end by 3 bases, with 11 bases between. Germline V CDR1 and CDR2: MNHNS, SASEGT. The CDR3 is made up of 13 amino acids. CDR3 in DNA: TGTGCCAGCAGGCCTCAGAGTTACACTGAAGCTTTCTTT. Its protein is CASRPQSYTEAFF.

This chain uses TRBV6-5 with TRBJ2-7, with D perhaps assigned TRBD1 or TRBD2 (6 bases each). This CDR3 region has 16 residues. The germline CDR1 and CDR2 sequences are MNHEY and SVGAGI. V was cut by 0 bases and J by 2 bases, with 14 bases left in between. CDR3 bases: TGTGCCAGCAGTTACTCTGCAGGGGAGGCGACCTACGAGCAGTACTTC. It specifies CASSYSAGEATYEQYF.

This clone was counted a few times. V usage is TRBV5-1 and J usage is TRBJ1-1; D not resolved. Germline CDR1 reads SGHRS; CDR2 reads YFSETQ. The V gene lost 2 bases and the J gene lost 4 bases, with 12 bases spanning the gap. There are 14 residues in the CDR3. CDR3 region: CASSFTPGFTEAFF. DNA for the CDR3: TGCGCCAGCAGCTTCACCCCCGGCTTCACTGAAGCTTTCTTT.

The CDR3 nucleotides read TGTGCCAGCAGCGGAGGGGACAGGCCCCCCTACGAGCAGTACTTC. It yields the protein CASSGGDRPPYEQYF. The rearrangement uses TRBV5-6 and TRBJ2-7; 8 bases are a match to TRBD1. The V gene's germline CDR1 is SGHDT and CDR2 YYEEEE. This CDR3 has 15 amino acids. The V gene end was trimmed by 4 bases and the J gene end by 2 bases; junction bases not matched to a gene: 8.

This clone appeared many times. The rearrangement joins TRBV27 to TRBJ2-1, with D perhaps TRBD2 (6 bases). V shed 4 bases and J shed 6 bases, with 10 bases lying between them. CDR3 length: 13 residues. Germline V lookup: CDR1 MNHEY, CDR2 SMNVEV (reference sequence). The CDR3 DNA follows: TGTGCCAGCAGTTGGGGGACTGTCAATGAGCAGTTCTTC. This codes for CASSWGTVNEQFF.

The rearrangement uses TRBV6-5 and TRBJ2-7; unclear D gene. Looked up from germline, CDR1 is MNHEY and CDR2 is SVGAGI. CDR3 length equals 12 residues. The V end lost 8 bases, the J end lost 1 base, and 9 bases lay between the germline ends. The CDR3 coding sequence is TGTGCCAGCCGGACGTCATCCTACGAGCAGTACTTC. It is translated as CASRTSSYEQYF.

The chain joins TRBV5-4 to TRBJ1-3; D gene uncertain. Germline assignment: CDR1 SGHNT and CDR2 YYREEE (reference sequence). The CDR3 contains 15 residues. V lost 0 bases and J lost 0, with 7 bases in between. CDR3 region: CASSLGQRSGNTIYF. CDR3 bases: TGTGCCAGCAGCTTGGGCCAGCGCTCTGGAAACACCATATATTTT.

This clone was detected only a few times. The chain recombines TRBV5-6 with TRBJ2-7, with 7 bases matching TRBD2. The CDR3 runs to 13 residues. Germline CDR1 reads SGHDT; CDR2 reads YYEEEE. Losses at the gene ends were 0 bases for V and 5 bases for J; bases not matched to a gene: 2. The CDR3 DNA reads TGTGCCAGCAGCTTGGGCGGGAGACACGAGCAGTACTTC. Protein sequence: CASSLGGRHEQYF.